These 27 T cell receptor beta chains came from one sample sequenced in a study of long-term antiretroviral therapy in people with HIV. At survey level, the immunoSEQ assay was run in its v3.0 version. This table comes from immunoSEQ multiplex PCR, and its TCRdb copy is limited to in-frame clones, with some not included. The sample lists tens of thousands of clones; over 75% were seen once. The input for sequencing was unsorted PBMCs, taken 0.3 years after starting antiretroviral therapy. These receptors were collected from a man aged 50-60 years with HIV.

The chain joins TRBV2 to TRBJ2-7; D may be TRBD1 (6 bases). Deletions cut 6 bases from V and 7 bases from J, with 19 bases between. CDR3 length: 14 residues. Germline CDR1 is SNHLY and CDR2 is FYNNEI. In DNA, the CDR3 is TGTGCCAGCAGAGTGCAGGGGCCTTTCGGGGAGCAGTACTTC. Translating gives CASRVQGPFGEQYF.

V is TRBV28 and J is TRBJ1-2, with D possibly matching TRBD1 (5 bases). The CDR3 runs to 15 residues. Trimming removed 3 bases at V and 6 bases at J, with 17 bases between. Germline assignment: CDR1 MDHEN and CDR2 SYDVKM. CDR3 DNA: TGTGCCAGCAGTTTGGACCCTAAGGGGTCGGATGGCTACACCTTC. As protein: CASSLDPKGSDGYTF.

The chain carries TRBV5-1 and TRBJ1-3; a possible D gene is TRBD1 (5 bases). Deletions cut 0 bases from V and 7 bases from J, with 17 bases between. CDR3 length: 16 residues. CDR1 is SGHRS, CDR2 YFSETQ, per germline. CDR3 residues: CASSLEGAEGWNTIYF. Here the CDR3 DNA reads TGCGCCAGCAGCTTGGAAGGGGCCGAGGGTTGGAACACCATATATTTT.

The chain has TRBV2 and TRBJ1-1, with D perhaps TRBD1 (5 bases). Germline loops: CDR1 SNHLY, CDR2 FYNNEI. This CDR3 comprises 15 residues. The ends were cut back, 7 bases at V and 0 bases at J, with 15 bases in the middle. CDR3 sequence reads: CASTRGPFLNTEAFF. The CDR3, as DNA: TGTGCCAGCACGAGGGGACCATTTTTGAACACTGAAGCTTTCTTT.

V usage is TRBV7-9 and J usage is TRBJ2-1; 9 nucleotides match TRBD2. The V gene's germline CDR1 is SEHNR and CDR2 FQNEAQ (reference sequence). Trimming at V came to 4 bases and at J to 1 base, leaving 5 bases not matched to a gene. This CDR3 region has 16 residues. CDR3 coding DNA: TGTGCCAGCAGCTCACTAGCGGGTTCTTCCTACAATGAGCAGTTCTTC. It encodes CASSSLAGSSYNEQFF.

V and J are TRBV9 and TRBJ1-3, with unresolved D. Trimming stripped 8 bases from V and 1 base from J, with 10 bases between. Germline values: CDR1 SGDLS, CDR2 YYNGEE. This CDR3 is built from 13 residues. This CDR3 is CASKDNSGNTIYF. DNA of the CDR3: TGTGCCAGTAAAGACAATTCTGGAAACACCATATATTTT.

V usage is TRBV6-1 and J usage is TRBJ1-5, with D possibly TRBD1 on 5 matching bases. V lost 6 bases, J lost 7 bases, and 16 bases lay in between. In germline, CDR1 is MNHNS, CDR2 SASEGT. CDR3 length equals 14 residues. CDR3 region: CASSRGGVGQPQHF. In nucleotides, the CDR3 is TGTGCCAGCAGCCGTGGGGGAGTGGGGCAGCCCCAGCATTTT.

J is TRBJ1-2 and V is TRBV7-8; 8 bases are a match to TRBD1. The germline V gene has CDR1 SGHVS and CDR2 FQNEAQ. This CDR3 is 15 amino acids long. The junction had 14 bases not matched to a gene; V was cut back by 6 bases and J by 8 bases. The CDR3 is CASSSRQGSRSGYTF. The CDR3 DNA is TGTGCCAGCAGTTCACGACAGGGGTCCCGGTCCGGCTACACCTTC. Variable domain in full (rest from reference TRBV7-8 and TRBJ1-2): GAGVSQSPRYKVAKRGQDVALRCDPISGHVSLFWYQQALGQGPEFLTYFQNEAQLDKSGLPSDRFFAERPEGSVSTLKIQRTQQEDSAVYLCASSSRQGSRSGYTFGSGTRLTVV.

The chain is built from TRBV5-1 and TRBJ2-1, with 11 bases identical to TRBD2. Germline V gene data show CDR1 as SGHRS and CDR2 as YFSETQ. After removal of 1 base from V and 3 bases from J, the junction contained 3 bases not matched to a gene. The CDR3 is 16 residues long. CDR3 nucleotides: TGCGCCAGCAGCTTGTCGACTAGCGGGGACTACAATGAGCAGTTCTTC. It translates to CASSLSTSGDYNEQFF.

V is TRBV27 and J is TRBJ2-1; TRBD2 matches at 10 bases. The germline gives CDR1 MNHEY, CDR2 SMNVEV (reference sequence). CDR3 length equals 16 residues. J gave up 4 bases and V 5 bases, and 8 bases lay outside the gene matches. The CDR3 bases are TGTGCCAGCAGTCACATTAGCGGGGGGTGGTACAATGAGCAGTTCTTC. As protein: CASSHISGGWYNEQFF.

This clone appeared a single time. The chain combines TRBV6-1 with TRBJ2-1; 9 positions agree with TRBD2. This CDR3 has 15 residues. CDR1 is MNHNS, CDR2 SASEGT, per germline. V lost 8 bases and J lost 0; bases outside the gene matches: 5. The CDR3 loop reads CASSPSGNSYNEQFF. CDR3 nucleotides: TGTGCCAGCTCCCCTAGCGGGAACTCCTACAATGAGCAGTTCTTC.

V usage is TRBV27 and J usage is TRBJ2-5; no firm D call. Germline-derived CDR1 and CDR2 are MNHEY and SMNVEV (reference sequence). Trimming stripped 5 bases from V and 1 base from J, with 11 bases between. The CDR3 contains 14 residues. CDR3 loop: CASSKGTAQETQYF. The CDR3 DNA reads TGTGCCAGCAGTAAAGGAACAGCCCAAGAGACCCAGTACTTC.

This clone was seen just once. The chain recombines TRBV6-1 with TRBJ2-7; D may be TRBD1 (6 bases). Germline values: CDR1 MNHNS, CDR2 SASEGT. There are 14 residues in the CDR3. The V and J ends lost 1 base and 4 bases respectively, with 11 bases between them. This chain's CDR3 is CASSEGTAVYEQYF. The CDR3 coding sequence is TGTGCCAGCAGTGAAGGGACAGCCGTTTACGAGCAGTACTTC.

V and J are TRBV2 and TRBJ2-7, with 7 bases fitting TRBD1. J was trimmed by 4 bases and V by 0 bases; bases with no gene match: 3. CDR1 and CDR2 (germline): SNHLY, FYNNEI. The CDR3 has 14 amino acids. CDR3 amino acids: CASSEAGQSYEQYF. CDR3 in DNA: TGTGCCAGCAGTGAAGCGGGACAGTCTTACGAGCAGTACTTC.

The CDR3 is CASSYGRTDYEQYF. In DNA form, the CDR3 reads TGTGCCAGCAGTTACGGGAGGACCGATTACGAGCAGTACTTC. The V call is TRBV6-6, the J call TRBJ2-7; a possible D gene is TRBD2 (6 bases). Germline V gives CDR1 MNHNY, CDR2 SVGAGI (reference sequence). V was shortened by 2 bases and J by 4 bases, with 12 bases between the two germline ends. The CDR3 sequence is 14 residues long.

The chain recombines TRBV19 with TRBJ1-5; D unclear. The length of the CDR3 is 16 residues. Between the trimmed V and J ends, which lost 1 base and 3 bases, there was a span of 13 bases. Germline V gives CDR1 LNHDA, CDR2 SQIVND (reference sequence). The chain's CDR3 is CASSIGVTHHNQPQHF. CDR3 DNA: TGTGCCAGTAGTATAGGGGTGACCCACCACAATCAGCCCCAGCATTTT. The whole variable domain, filled in from reference TRBV19 and TRBJ1-5, reads DGGITQSPKYLFRKEGQNVTLSCEQNLNHDAMYWYRQDPGQGLRLIYYSQIVNDFQKGDIAEGYSVSREKKESFPLTVTSAQKNPTAFYLCASSIGVTHHNQPQHFGDGTRLSIL.

This chain links TRBV28 with TRBJ2-7; D gene unclear. CDR1 and CDR2 (germline): MDHEN, SYDVKM. V dropped 3 bases and J dropped 0 bases, with 9 bases sitting between them. The CDR3 consists of 14 residues. CDR3 in amino acids: CASSFTPSSYEQYF. The DNA of the CDR3 is TGTGCCAGCAGTTTCACACCCAGCTCCTACGAGCAGTACTTC.

The chain joins TRBV5-6 to TRBJ1-1, with 9 bases lining up with TRBD1. V lost 2 bases to trimming and J lost 0 bases; unmatched junction nucleotides: 2. Germline V gene data show CDR1 as SGHDT and CDR2 as YYEEEE. The CDR3 is 15 residues long. The CDR3: CASSLTGGMNTEAFF. The CDR3, as DNA: TGTGCCAGCAGCTTAACAGGGGGCATGAACACTGAAGCTTTCTTT.

The chain combines TRBV11-3 with TRBJ1-2; no firm D call. The CDR3 loop spans 14 amino acids. V lost 5 bases to trimming and J lost 0 bases, with 10 bases between them. Germline V CDR1 and CDR2: SGHNT, YENEEA. The CDR3 region has the DNA TGTGCCAGCAGCCTAGGAATTCCTAACTATGGCTACACCTTC. Amino acid sequence: CASSLGIPNYGYTF.

The J gene is TRBJ1-1, the V gene TRBV7-2; D remains ambiguous. The germline V and J ends were trimmed by 5 bases and 4 bases, with 8 bases remaining between them. The CDR3 runs 12 residues. Germline V gives CDR1 SGHTA, CDR2 FQGNSA. The CDR3 coding sequence is TGTGCCAGCAGCCTCATTTCCACTGAAGCTTTCTTT. This codes for CASSLISTEAFF.

The CDR3 DNA sequence: TGTGCCAGCAGTGACCCGCCGGGAGGCTATGGCTACACCTTC. Its translation is CASSDPPGGYGYTF. The rearrangement uses TRBV28 and TRBJ1-2; D unclear. Trimming pared 5 bases from V and 4 bases from J, leaving 14 bases between. Germline V gives CDR1 MDHEN, CDR2 SYDVKM. The CDR3 is made up of 14 amino acids.

The J gene is TRBJ1-5, the V gene TRBV7-9, with a tentative D call TRBD1 (6 bases). The germline CDR1 and CDR2 sequences are SEHNR and FQNEAQ (reference sequence). The germline V and J ends were trimmed by 3 bases and 6 bases, with 9 bases remaining between them. This CDR3 has 13 amino acids. For the CDR3, the DNA is TGTGCCAGCAGCTTGGGGGGGGCTCAGCCCCAGCATTTT. This gives the protein CASSLGGAQPQHF.

This chain uses TRBV10-2 with TRBJ2-7; possibly TRBD1 or TRBD2 for D (5 bases each). Trimming stripped 9 bases from V and 6 bases from J, with 12 bases between. CDR1 and CDR2 (germline): WSHSY, SAAADI. The CDR3 covers 11 residues. The CDR3 DNA follows: TGCGCCAGTAAGAGGGGAGCCGAGCAGTACTTC. This sequence encodes CASKRGAEQYF.

This clone occurred once. The chain couples TRBV19 to TRBJ2-3; 10 nucleotides align to TRBD2. Germline V gene data show CDR1 as LNHDA and CDR2 as SQIVND (reference sequence). V lost 2 bases to trimming and J lost 1 base; unmatched junction nucleotides: 0. The CDR3 has 15 amino acids. The CDR3 here is CASSILAGGTDTQYF. The CDR3 coding sequence is TGTGCCAGTAGTATACTAGCGGGGGGCACAGATACGCAGTATTTT.

The chain carries TRBV7-2 and TRBJ1-2, with a tentative D call TRBD1 (5 bases). Germline assignment: CDR1 SGHTA and CDR2 FQGNSA. The V gene lost 1 base and the J gene lost 3 bases, with 12 bases spanning the gap. The CDR3 has 15 residues. For the CDR3, the DNA is TGTGCCAGCAGCTTAGGGGGGGGATTAGACTATGGCTACACCTTC. Translating it yields CASSLGGGLDYGYTF.

The chain employs TRBV4-3 and TRBJ2-1, with 8 nucleotides matching TRBD1. V shed 0 bases, J shed 5 bases, and the junction held 6 bases outside the gene matches. Germline assignment: CDR1 LGHNA and CDR2 YSLEER. The CDR3 extends over 16 amino acids. The CDR3 reads CASSQDRGQEDNEQFF. The CDR3 nucleotides are TGCGCCAGCAGCCAAGATCGGGGACAGGAGGACAATGAGCAGTTCTTC.

The V call is TRBV7-9, the J call TRBJ2-1; 10 bases agree with TRBD2. CDR3 length equals 16 residues. Germline assignment: CDR1 SEHNR and CDR2 FQNEAQ (reference sequence). With V trimmed by 2 bases and J by 8 bases, 9 bases remained unmatched. The CDR3 is CASSLSSGGLQDEQFF. CDR3 in DNA: TGTGCCAGCAGCTTATCTAGCGGGGGCCTTCAGGATGAGCAGTTCTTC.